Below are 2 T cell receptor beta chains sequenced from a single sample in a study of cytomegalovirus exposure and HLA in healthy donors. The PCR employed 60 Vbeta primers together with 13 Jbeta primers. Method: immunoSEQ multiplex PCR; TCRdb's copy keeps in-frame clones and lacks some. Of 200,000 to 250,000 clones listed, over 70% are singletons. Input material: PBMCs. These receptors were obtained from a boy between 2 and 10 years old in good health and CMV-seronegative.

Only one count was recorded for this clone. The chain couples TRBV7-2 to TRBJ1-3; tentatively, D is TRBD1 (6 bases). Germline assignment: CDR1 SGHTA and CDR2 FQGNSA. Trimming stripped 8 bases from V and 0 bases from J, with 11 bases between. The CDR3 is 14 residues long. For the CDR3, the DNA is TGTGCCAGCCTCGGGACATACTCTGGAAACACCATATATTTT. It yields the protein CASLGTYSGNTIYF.

The chain carries TRBV30 and TRBJ2-1; 11 nucleotides align to TRBD2. V lost 0 bases to trimming and J lost 6 bases; unmatched junction nucleotides: 4. This CDR3 contains 15 residues. Germline CDR1 reads GTSNPN; CDR2 reads SVGIG (reference sequence). The CDR3 is CAWSVWLAGGNEQFF. The CDR3 DNA follows: TGTGCCTGGAGTGTCTGGCTAGCGGGAGGCAATGAGCAGTTCTTC.